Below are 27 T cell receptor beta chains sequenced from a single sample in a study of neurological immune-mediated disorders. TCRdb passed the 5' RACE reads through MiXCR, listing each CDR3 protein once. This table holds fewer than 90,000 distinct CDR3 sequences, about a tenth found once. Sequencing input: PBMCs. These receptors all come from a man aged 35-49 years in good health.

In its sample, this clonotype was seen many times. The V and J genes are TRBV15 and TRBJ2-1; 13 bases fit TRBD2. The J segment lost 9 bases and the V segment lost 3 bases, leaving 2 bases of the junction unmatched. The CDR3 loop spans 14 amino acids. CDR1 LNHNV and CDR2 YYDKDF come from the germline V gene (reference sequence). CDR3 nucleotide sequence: TGTGCCACCAGCAGCCGGACTAGCGGGAGTGAGCAGTTCTTC. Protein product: CATSSRTSGSEQFF.

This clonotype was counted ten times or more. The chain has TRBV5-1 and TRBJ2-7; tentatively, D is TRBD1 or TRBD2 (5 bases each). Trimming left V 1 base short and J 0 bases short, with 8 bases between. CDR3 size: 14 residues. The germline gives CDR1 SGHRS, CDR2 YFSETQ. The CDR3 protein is CASSLIGASYEQYF. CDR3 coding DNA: TGCGCCAGCAGCTTGATCGGGGCCTCCTACGAGCAGTACTTC.

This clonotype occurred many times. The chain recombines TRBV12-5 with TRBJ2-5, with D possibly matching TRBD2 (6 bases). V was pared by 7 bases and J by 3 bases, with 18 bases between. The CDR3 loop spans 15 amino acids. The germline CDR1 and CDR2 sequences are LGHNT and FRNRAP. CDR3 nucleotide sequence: TGTGCTAGTGCCCCACTCGGCGGGGACGAAGAGACCCAGTACTTC. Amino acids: CASAPLGGDEETQYF.

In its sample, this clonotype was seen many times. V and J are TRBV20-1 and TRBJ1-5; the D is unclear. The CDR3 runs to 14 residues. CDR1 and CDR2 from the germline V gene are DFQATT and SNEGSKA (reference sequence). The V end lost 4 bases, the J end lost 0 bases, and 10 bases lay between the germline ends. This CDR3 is CSAMSQNSNQPQHF. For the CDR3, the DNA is TGCAGTGCTATGAGTCAGAATAGCAATCAGCCCCAGCATTTT.

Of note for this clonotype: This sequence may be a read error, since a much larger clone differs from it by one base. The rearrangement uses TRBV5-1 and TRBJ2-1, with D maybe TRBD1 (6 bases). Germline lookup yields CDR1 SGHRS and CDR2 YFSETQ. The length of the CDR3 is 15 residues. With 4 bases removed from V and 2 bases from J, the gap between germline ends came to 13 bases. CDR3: CASSTSRTAYNEQFF. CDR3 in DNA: TGCGCCAGCAGCACGTCCAGGACAGCCTACAATGAGCAGTTCTTC.

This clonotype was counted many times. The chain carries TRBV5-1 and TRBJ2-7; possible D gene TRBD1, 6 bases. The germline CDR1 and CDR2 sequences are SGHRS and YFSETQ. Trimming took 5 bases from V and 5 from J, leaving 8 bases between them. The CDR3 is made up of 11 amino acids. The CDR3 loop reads CASRQGNEQYF. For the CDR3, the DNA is TGCGCCAGCAGGCAGGGGAACGAGCAGTACTTC.

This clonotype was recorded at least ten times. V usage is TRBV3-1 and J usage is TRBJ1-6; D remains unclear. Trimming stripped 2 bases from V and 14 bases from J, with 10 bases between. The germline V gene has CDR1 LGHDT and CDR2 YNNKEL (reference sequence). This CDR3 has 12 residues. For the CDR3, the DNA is TGTGCCAGCAGCCAAAACGGCTTCACCCTCCACTTT. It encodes CASSQNGFTLHF.

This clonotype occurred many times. The CDR3 nucleotides read TGTGCCAGCAGCCCCGGGGGGCGCACTGGAAACACCATATATTTT. It is translated as CASSPGGRTGNTIYF. The chain links TRBV3-1 to TRBJ1-3, with D tentatively TRBD1 (6 bases). Trimming pared 4 bases from V and 2 bases from J, leaving 12 bases between. CDR1 and CDR2 (germline): LGHDT, YNNKEL (reference sequence). The CDR3 loop spans 15 amino acids. Based on the CDR3 plus reference TRBV3-1 and TRBJ1-3, the full variable domain is DTAVSQTPKYLVTQMGNDKSIKCEQNLGHDTMYWYKQDSKKFLKIMFSYNNKELIINETVPNRFSPKSPDKAHLNLHINSLELGDSAVYFCASSPGGRTGNTIYFGEGSWLTVV.

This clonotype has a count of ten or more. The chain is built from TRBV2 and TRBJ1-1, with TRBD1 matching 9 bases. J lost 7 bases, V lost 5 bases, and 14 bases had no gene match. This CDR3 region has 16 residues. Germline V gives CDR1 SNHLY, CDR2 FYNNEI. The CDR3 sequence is CASSPPDGTGRNEAFF. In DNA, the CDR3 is TGTGCCAGCAGTCCCCCGGACGGGACAGGGAGAAATGAAGCTTTCTTT.

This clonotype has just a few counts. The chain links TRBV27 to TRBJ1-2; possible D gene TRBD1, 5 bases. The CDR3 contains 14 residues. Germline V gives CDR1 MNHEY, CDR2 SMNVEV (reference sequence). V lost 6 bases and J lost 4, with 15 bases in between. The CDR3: CASRPSGTGYGYTF. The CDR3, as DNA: TGTGCCAGCAGACCCTCCGGGACGGGCTATGGCTACACCTTC.

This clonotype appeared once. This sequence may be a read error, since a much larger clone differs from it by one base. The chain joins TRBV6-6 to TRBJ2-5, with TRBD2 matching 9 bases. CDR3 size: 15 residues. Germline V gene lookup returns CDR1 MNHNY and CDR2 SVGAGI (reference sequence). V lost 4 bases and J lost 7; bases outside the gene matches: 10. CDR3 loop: CASSSMAGGRGTQYF. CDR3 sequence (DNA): TGTGCCAGCAGTTCCATGGCGGGGGGGAGGGGGACCCAGTACTTC.

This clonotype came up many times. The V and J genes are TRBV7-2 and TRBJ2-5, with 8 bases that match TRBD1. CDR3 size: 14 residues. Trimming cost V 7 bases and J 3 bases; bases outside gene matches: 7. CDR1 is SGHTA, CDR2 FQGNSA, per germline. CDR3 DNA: TGTGCCAGCAACCCTGGACAGGGTAAAGAGACCCAGTACTTC. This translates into CASNPGQGKETQYF.

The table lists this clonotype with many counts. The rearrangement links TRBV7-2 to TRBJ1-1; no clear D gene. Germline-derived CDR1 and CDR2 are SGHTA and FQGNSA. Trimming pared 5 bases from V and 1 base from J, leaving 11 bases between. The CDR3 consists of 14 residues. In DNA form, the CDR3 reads TGTGCCAGCAGCCCATCGAGCCCGAACACTGAAGCTTTCTTT. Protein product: CASSPSSPNTEAFF.

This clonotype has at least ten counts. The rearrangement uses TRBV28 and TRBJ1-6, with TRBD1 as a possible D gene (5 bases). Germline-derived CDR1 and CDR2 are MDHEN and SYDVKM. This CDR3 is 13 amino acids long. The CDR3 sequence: CAVQDNNNSPLHF. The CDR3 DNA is TGTGCTGTCCAGGACAACAATAATTCACCCCTCCACTTT.

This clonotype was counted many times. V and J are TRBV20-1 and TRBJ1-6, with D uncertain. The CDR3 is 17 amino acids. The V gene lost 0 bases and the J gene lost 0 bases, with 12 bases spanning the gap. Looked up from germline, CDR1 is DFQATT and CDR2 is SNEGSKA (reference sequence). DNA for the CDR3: TGCAGTGCTAGAGATCCTCTGAGAAGCTCCTATAATTCACCCCTCCACTTT. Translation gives CSARDPLRSSYNSPLHF.

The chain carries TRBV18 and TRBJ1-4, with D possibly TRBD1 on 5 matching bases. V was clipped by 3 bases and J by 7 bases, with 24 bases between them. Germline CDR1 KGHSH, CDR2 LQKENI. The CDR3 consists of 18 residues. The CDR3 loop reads CASSPAPGRGVPFEKLFF. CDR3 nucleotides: TGTGCCAGCTCACCCGCCCCCGGGCGAGGGGTTCCCTTTGAAAAACTGTTTTTT.

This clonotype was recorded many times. In nucleotides, the CDR3 is TGCGCCAGCAGCCTTGGACAGGGGAGAGATACGCAGTATTTT. It specifies CASSLGQGRDTQYF. The rearrangement links TRBV5-1 to TRBJ2-3; TRBD1 agrees at 9 bases. The CDR3 is made up of 14 amino acids. Trimming took 4 bases from V and 5 from J; bases not matched to a gene: 5. The germline gives CDR1 SGHRS, CDR2 YFSETQ.

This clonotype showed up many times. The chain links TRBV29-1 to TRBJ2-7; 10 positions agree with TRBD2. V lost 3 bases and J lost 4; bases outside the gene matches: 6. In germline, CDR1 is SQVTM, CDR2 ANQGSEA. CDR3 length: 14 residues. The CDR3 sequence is CSVEILAGVYEQYF. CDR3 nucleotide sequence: TGCAGCGTTGAGATTCTAGCGGGGGTATACGAGCAGTACTTC.

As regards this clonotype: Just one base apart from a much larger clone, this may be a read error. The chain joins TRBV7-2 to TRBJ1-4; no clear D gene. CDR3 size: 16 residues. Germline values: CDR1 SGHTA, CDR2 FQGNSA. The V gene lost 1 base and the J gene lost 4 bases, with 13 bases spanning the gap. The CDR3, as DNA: TGTGCCAGCAGCTTAGGGGAAGGGAAGGGTAATGAAAAACTGTTTTTT. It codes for CASSLGEGKGNEKLFF.

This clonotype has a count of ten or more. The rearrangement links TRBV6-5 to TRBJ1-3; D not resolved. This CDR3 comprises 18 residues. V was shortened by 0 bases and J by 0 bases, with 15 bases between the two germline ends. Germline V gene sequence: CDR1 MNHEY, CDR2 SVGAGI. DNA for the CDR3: TGTGCCAGCAGTTACTCTTACCCTGTGGACCCCTCTGGAAACACCATATATTTT. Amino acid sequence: CASSYSYPVDPSGNTIYF.

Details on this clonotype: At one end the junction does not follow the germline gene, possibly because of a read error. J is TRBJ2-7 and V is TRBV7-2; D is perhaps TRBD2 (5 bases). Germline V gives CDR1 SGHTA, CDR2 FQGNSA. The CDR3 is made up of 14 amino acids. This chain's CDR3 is CASSLAQVYPEQYF. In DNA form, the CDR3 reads TGTGCCAGCAGCCTAGCCCAGGTCTACCCAGAGCAGTACTTC.

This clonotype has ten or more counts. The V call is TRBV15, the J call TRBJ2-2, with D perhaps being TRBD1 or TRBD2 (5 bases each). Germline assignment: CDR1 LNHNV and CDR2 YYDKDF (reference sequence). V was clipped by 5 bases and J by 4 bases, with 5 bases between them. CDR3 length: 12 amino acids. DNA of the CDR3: TGTGCCACCAGCGGGACCACCGGGGAGCTGTTTTTT. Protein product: CATSGTTGELFF. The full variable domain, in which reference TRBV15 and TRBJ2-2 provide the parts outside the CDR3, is DAMVIQNPRYQVTQFGKPVTLSCSQTLNHNVMYWYQQKSSQAPKLLFHYYDKDFNNEADTPDNFQSRRPNTSFCFLDIRSPGLGDTAMYLCATSGTTGELFFGEGSRLTVL.

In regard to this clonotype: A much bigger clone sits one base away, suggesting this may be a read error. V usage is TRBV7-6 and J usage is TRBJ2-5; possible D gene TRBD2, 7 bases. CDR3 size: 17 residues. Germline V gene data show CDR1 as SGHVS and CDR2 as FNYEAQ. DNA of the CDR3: TGTACCAGCAGCTTAGGGGGGGAGCGGGCATACCAAGAGACCCAGTACTTC. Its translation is CTSSLGGERAYQETQYF. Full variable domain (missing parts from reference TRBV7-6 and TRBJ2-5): GAGVSQSPRYKVTKRGQDVALRCDPISGHVSLYWYRQALGQGPEFLTYFNYEAQQDKSGLPNDRFSAERPEGSISTLTIQRTEQRDSAMYRCTSSLGGERAYQETQYFGPGTRLLVL.

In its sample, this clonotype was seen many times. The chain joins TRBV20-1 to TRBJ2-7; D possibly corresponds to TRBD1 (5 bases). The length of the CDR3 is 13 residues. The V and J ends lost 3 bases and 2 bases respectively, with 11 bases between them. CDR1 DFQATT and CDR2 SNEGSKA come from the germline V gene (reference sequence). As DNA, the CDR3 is TGCAGTGCTAGTCAGGACATAACCTACGAGCAGTACTTC. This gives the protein CSASQDITYEQYF.

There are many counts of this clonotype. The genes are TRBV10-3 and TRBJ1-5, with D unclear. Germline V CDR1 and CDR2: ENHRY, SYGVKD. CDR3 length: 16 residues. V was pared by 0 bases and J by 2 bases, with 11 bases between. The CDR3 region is CAISESLPWGNQPQHF. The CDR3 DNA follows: TGTGCCATCAGTGAGTCCTTACCGTGGGGCAATCAGCCCCAGCATTTT.

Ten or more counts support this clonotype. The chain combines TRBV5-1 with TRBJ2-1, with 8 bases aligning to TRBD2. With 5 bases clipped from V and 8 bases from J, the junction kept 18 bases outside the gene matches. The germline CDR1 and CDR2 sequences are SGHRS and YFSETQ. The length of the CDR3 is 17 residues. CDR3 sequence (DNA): TGCGCCAGCAGATCTTCTCTTGGGACTAGAACCTCAGATGAGCAGTTCTTC. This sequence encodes CASRSSLGTRTSDEQFF.

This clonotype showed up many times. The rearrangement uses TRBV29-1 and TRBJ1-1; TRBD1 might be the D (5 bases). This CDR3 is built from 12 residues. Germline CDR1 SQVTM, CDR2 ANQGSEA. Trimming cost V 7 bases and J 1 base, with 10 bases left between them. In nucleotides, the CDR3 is TGCAGCGACCTACAGGAGAACACTGAAGCTTTCTTT. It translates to CSDLQENTEAFF.